The 18 T cell receptor beta chains reported below all come from one sample, sequenced in a study of T-cell reconstitution after alpha-beta-depleted transplantation in children. Unique molecular identifiers were used in preparing the TCRbeta library. TCRdb called the PCR reads again in MiXCR, with one record for every CDR3 protein. The profile shows about 610,000 distinct CDR3 sequences, about 11% of them singletons. The material sequenced was PBMCs from the stem cell graft donor, taken from the stem cell graft. The source is a human donor who donated a stem cell graft to a child with acute myeloid leukemia.

The J gene is TRBJ1-1, the V gene TRBV2, with D possibly being TRBD1 (6 bases). CDR1 and CDR2 from the germline V gene are SNHLY and FYNNEI. The CDR3 is 15 residues long. V lost 4 bases and J 0 bases, leaving 12 bases between the germline ends. CDR3 in amino acids: CASSGQAGVNTEAFF. The CDR3, as DNA: TGTGCCAGCAGTGGACAGGCGGGGGTGAACACTGAAGCTTTCTTT.

The table lists this clonotype with many counts. The chain has TRBV5-1 and TRBJ1-5; D gene ambiguous. V was pared by 0 bases and J by 3 bases, with 7 bases between. The CDR3 is 14 residues long. CDR1 is SGHRS, CDR2 YFSETQ, per germline. Here the CDR3 reads CASSLDSANQPQHF. The CDR3 coding sequence is TGCGCCAGCAGCTTGGACAGCGCCAATCAGCCCCAGCATTTT.

This clonotype was seen many times. The rearrangement uses TRBV2 and TRBJ2-3; TRBD2 matches at 7 bases. Germline CDR1 SNHLY, CDR2 FYNNEI. The CDR3 spans 14 residues. V lost 1 base and J lost 9; bases outside the gene matches: 7. The DNA for the CDR3 is TGTGCCAGCAGTGAAGTGTCTAGCGGTCAAACGCAGTATTTT. This codes for CASSEVSSGQTQYF.

Only a few counts were recorded for this clonotype. The genes are TRBV20-1 and TRBJ1-2; TRBD1 might be the D (5 bases). The germline V gene encodes CDR1 DFQATT and CDR2 SNEGSKA (reference sequence). The CDR3 contains 12 residues. The V gene lost 3 bases and the J gene lost 4 bases, with 9 bases spanning the gap. The CDR3, as DNA: TGCAGTGCTAGGGAGACAGCCTATGGCTACACCTTC. Protein product: CSARETAYGYTF.

V is TRBV29-1 and J is TRBJ2-7, with 8 positions matching TRBD2. The length of the CDR3 is 12 residues. Trimming removed 0 bases from V and 13 bases from J; junction bases left unmatched: 8. Looked up from germline, CDR1 is SQVTM and CDR2 is ANQGSEA. The CDR3 region has the DNA TGCAGCGTTGAAGATCTAGTAGGGACTAGTTACTTC. It translates to CSVEDLVGTSYF.

This clonotype showed up just a few times. The V gene is TRBV7-2, the J gene TRBJ2-3; tentatively, D is TRBD1 or TRBD2 (5 bases each). The CDR3 runs 14 residues. V lost 7 bases, J lost 0 bases, and 11 bases lay in between. Germline loops: CDR1 SGHTA, CDR2 FQGNSA. The CDR3 is CASKGRASTDTQYF. Written as DNA, the CDR3 is TGTGCCAGCAAGGGGCGGGCCAGCACAGATACGCAGTATTTT.

The chain employs TRBV30 and TRBJ2-2, with D hard to call. Per the germline V gene, CDR1 is GTSNPN and CDR2 is SVGIG (reference sequence). The CDR3 is made up of 14 amino acids. Between the trimmed V and J ends, which lost 3 bases and 1 base, there was a span of 9 bases. CDR3 residues: CAWRGVGNTGELFF. CDR3 sequence (DNA): TGTGCCTGGAGGGGCGTCGGGAACACCGGGGAGCTGTTTTTT.

This clonotype showed up many times. The rearrangement joins TRBV12-3 or TRBV12-4 to TRBJ2-1, with D tentatively TRBD2 (6 bases). With 6 bases removed from V and 3 bases from J, the gap between germline ends came to 15 bases. CDR3 length equals 15 residues. The CDR3 DNA follows: TGTGCCAGCAGCCTCAAGCGGGTGGGCTACAATGAGCAGTTCTTC. It translates to CASSLKRVGYNEQFF.

CDR3 DNA: TGCGCCAGCAGCTTGGCAGTAGCGGGAGGGCAAGAGACCCAGTACTTC. Its protein is CASSLAVAGGQETQYF. The rearrangement uses TRBV5-1 and TRBJ2-5, with TRBD2 matching over 11 bases. J gave up 2 bases and V 0 bases, and 3 bases lay outside the gene matches. Germline lookup yields CDR1 SGHRS and CDR2 YFSETQ. The CDR3 spans 16 residues. The full variable domain, with the rest looked up from reference TRBV5-1 and TRBJ2-5, is KAGVTQTPRYLIKTRGQQVTLSCSPISGHRSVSWYQQTPGQGLQFLFEYFSETQRNKGNFPGRFSGRQFSNSRSEMNVSTLELGDSALYLCASSLAVAGGQETQYFGPGTRLLVL.

This clonotype was counted ten times or more. J is TRBJ2-5 and V is TRBV20-1; D ambiguous. Germline assignment: CDR1 DFQATT and CDR2 SNEGSKA (reference sequence). V lost 1 base to trimming and J lost 3 bases, with 12 bases between them. The CDR3 consists of 14 residues. As DNA, the CDR3 is TGCAGTGCTAGAGCTTTCGCGGCCAAAGAGACCCAGTACTTC. It codes for CSARAFAAKETQYF.

This clonotype showed up many times. This sequence joins TRBV6-1 and TRBJ1-1, with 8 bases matching TRBD1. Germline lookup yields CDR1 MNHNS and CDR2 SASEGT. Trimming cost V 0 bases and J 7 bases; bases outside gene matches: 7. This CDR3 has 15 amino acids. The CDR3 bases are TGTGCCAGCAGTGAAGCGCGGGCAGGGGGCGATGAAGCTTTCTTT. Translation gives CASSEARAGGDEAFF.

This chain connects TRBV3-1 to TRBJ2-3, with TRBD2 identical over 8 bases. The CDR3 sequence is 14 residues long. Germline CDR1 reads LGHDT; CDR2 reads YNNKEL (reference sequence). With V trimmed by 6 bases and J by 2 bases, 4 bases remained unmatched. The DNA of the CDR3 is TGTGCCAGCAGGGCGGGAGGCTACACAGATACGCAGTATTTT. It yields the protein CASRAGGYTDTQYF.

The rearrangement joins TRBV7-9 to TRBJ2-5; possibly TRBD2 for D (6 bases). The germline V gene encodes CDR1 SEHNR and CDR2 FQNEAQ (reference sequence). This CDR3 region has 17 residues. The V and J ends lost 5 bases and 0 bases respectively, with 19 bases between them. For the CDR3, the DNA is TGTGCCAGCAGCCGTCCGGAGGCTAGCGCCCACCAAGAGACCCAGTACTTC. It encodes CASSRPEASAHQETQYF.

The chain has TRBV29-1 and TRBJ1-1; no reliable D call. V was cut by 4 bases and J by 4 bases, with 13 bases left in between. This CDR3 spans 13 amino acids. CDR1 SQVTM and CDR2 ANQGSEA come from the germline V gene. CDR3 nucleotide sequence: TGCAGCGTTGTTCTGGGATTAGGCACTGAAGCTTTCTTT. This translates into CSVVLGLGTEAFF.

The chain recombines TRBV12-3 or TRBV12-4 with TRBJ1-2; perhaps TRBD1 as D (5 bases). Trimming shortened V by 1 base and J by 9 bases, and 15 bases separated the two germline ends. CDR3 length: 14 amino acids. The CDR3 DNA is TGTGCCAGCAGTTTAGGGGGCGGCCGGGGGAGCTACACCTTC. Residues: CASSLGGGRGSYTF.

This clonotype has just a few counts. The chain links TRBV20-1 to TRBJ1-3; D is uncertain. V was trimmed by 3 bases and J by 0 bases, leaving 9 bases between them. Looked up from germline, CDR1 is DFQATT and CDR2 is SNEGSKA (reference sequence). This CDR3 is 14 amino acids long. The CDR3, as DNA: TGCAGTGCTAGTGTAAGCATCTCTGGAAACACCATATATTTT. This gives the protein CSASVSISGNTIYF.

This clonotype came up a few times. V and J are TRBV9 and TRBJ2-7; no definite D call. Germline V gives CDR1 SGDLS, CDR2 YYNGEE. V gave up 0 bases and J gave up 0 bases, with 10 bases separating them. The CDR3 spans 15 residues. Written as DNA, the CDR3 is TGTGCCAGCAGCGTAGAACCTAGGAGCTCCTACGAGCAGTACTTC. It yields the protein CASSVEPRSSYEQYF.

The chain employs TRBV12-3 or TRBV12-4 and TRBJ2-3; the match to TRBD2 covers 9 bases. CDR3 length equals 15 residues. V was clipped by 5 bases and J by 2 bases; unmatched bases: 5. In DNA, the CDR3 is TGTGCCAGCAGTGAGGCTAGCGGGGTCACAGATACGCAGTATTTT. Its protein product is CASSEASGVTDTQYF.